Below are 14 T cell receptor beta chains sequenced from a single sample in a study of blood T cell repertoires in COVID-19. Sequenced by immunoSEQ multiplex PCR; TCRdb stores in-frame clones only, minus some. Of roughly 180,000 clones in the sample, roughly 84% are singletons; the top ten hold roughly a tenth. The specimen was peripheral blood. Receptor source: a woman aged 80 or older with active or convalescent COVID-19.

The gene calls are TRBV7-3 and TRBJ2-1; TRBD2 matches at 10 bases. V lost 5 bases to trimming and J lost 7 bases; unmatched junction nucleotides: 8. The germline CDR1 and CDR2 sequences are SGHTA and FQGTGA. The CDR3 contains 15 residues. CDR3 DNA sequence: TGTGCCAGCAGCGAACTAGCGGGACCTCTGAATGAGCAGTTCTTC. Translation: CASSELAGPLNEQFF.

The rearrangement links TRBV5-4 to TRBJ1-3, with D perhaps TRBD1 (5 bases). Trimming took off 4 bases at V and 3 bases at J, with 11 bases between the two ends. CDR1 is SGHNT, CDR2 YYREEE, per germline (reference sequence). This CDR3 is built from 14 residues. CDR3 DNA: TGTGCCAGCAGCCTCCAGGGTGGTGGAAACACCATATATTTT. It is translated as CASSLQGGGNTIYF. Drawing the rest from reference TRBV5-4 and TRBJ1-3, the complete variable domain is ETGVTQSPTHLIKTRGQQVTLRCSSQSGHNTVSWYQQALGQGPQFIFQYYREEENGRGNFPPRFSGLQFPNYSSELNVNALELDDSALYLCASSLQGGGNTIYFGEGSWLTVV.

This clone came up a few times. The V and J genes are TRBV2 and TRBJ1-5; 10 bases map to TRBD1. CDR1 is SNHLY and CDR2 is FYNNEI in the germline V gene. The V segment lost 6 bases and the J segment 7 bases; nucleotides outside the gene matches: 9. The CDR3 contains 15 residues. CDR3 in DNA: TGTGCCAGCAGCGGGACAGGGGCTCTTGCGCAGCCCCAGCATTTT. Translation gives CASSGTGALAQPQHF.

This clone came up a few times. The chain employs TRBV3-1 (or the pseudogene TRBV3-2) and TRBJ1-1, with 8 nucleotides matching TRBD1. V lost 4 bases to trimming and J lost 2 bases; unmatched junction nucleotides: 12. This CDR3 is built from 17 residues. Germline V gene lookup returns CDR1 LGHDT and CDR2 YNNKEL (reference sequence). In DNA, the CDR3 is TGTGCCAGCAGCCCGGGGCCGGGACAGGAGGGCAACACTGAAGCTTTCTTT. Protein: CASSPGPGQEGNTEAFF.

The sample holds a few counts of this clone. The chain carries TRBV27 and TRBJ1-6; D is unresolved. Germline V CDR1 and CDR2: MNHEY, SMNVEV (reference sequence). V was cut by 7 bases and J by 8 bases, with 9 bases left in between. This CDR3 comprises 12 residues. In DNA form, the CDR3 reads TGTGCCAGCAAGGAGGAATATTCACCCCTCCACTTT. It encodes CASKEEYSPLHF.

The V call is TRBV18, the J call TRBJ1-4; 9 bases match TRBD1. The CDR3 consists of 17 residues. Germline values: CDR1 KGHSH, CDR2 LQKENI. V dropped 0 bases and J dropped 6; count of bases not matched to a gene: 8. This chain's CDR3 is CASSPPRGQGMDEKLFF. Written as DNA, the CDR3 is TGTGCCAGCTCACCACCCCGAGGACAGGGGATGGATGAAAAACTGTTTTTT. Filled out from reference TRBV18 and TRBJ1-4, the complete variable domain reads NAGVMQNPRHLVRRRGQEARLRCSPMKGHSHVYWYRQLPEEGLKFMVYLQKENIIDESGMPKERFSAEFPKEGPSILRIQQVVRGDSAAYFCASSPPRGQGMDEKLFFGSGTQLSVL.

J is TRBJ2-7 and V is TRBV7-9; 15 bases are a match to TRBD2. The germline V gene encodes CDR1 SEHNR and CDR2 FQNEAQ (reference sequence). J was trimmed by 4 bases and V by 4 bases; bases with no gene match: 5. This CDR3 comprises 16 residues. The CDR3 DNA sequence: TGTGCCAGCAGCTCATGGACTAGCGGGAGGGTGTACGAGCAGTACTTC. This codes for CASSSWTSGRVYEQYF.

This chain links TRBV30 with TRBJ2-1; 7 bases agree with TRBD1. CDR1 GTSNPN and CDR2 SVGIG come from the germline V gene (reference sequence). The CDR3 has 13 amino acids. The ends lost 5 bases at V and 4 bases at J; junction bases unmatched: 5. CDR3 sequence (DNA): TGTGCCTGGGCCCGGGACAGATACAATGAGCAGTTCTTC. Protein sequence: CAWARDRYNEQFF.

The chain combines TRBV6-6 with TRBJ1-6; 8 nucleotides match TRBD1. With V trimmed by 4 bases and J by 6 bases, 8 bases remained unmatched. The CDR3 is 16 amino acids. The germline CDR1 and CDR2 sequences are MNHNY and SVGAGI (reference sequence). This CDR3 is CASSLTGEMGNSPLHF. The CDR3 coding sequence is TGTGCCAGCAGTTTGACAGGGGAGATGGGTAATTCACCCCTCCACTTT.

V is TRBV7-3 and J is TRBJ1-5, with a possible D match to TRBD1 (5 bases). The length of the CDR3 is 16 residues. V was clipped by 1 base and J by 4 bases, with 14 bases between them. CDR1 is SGHTA, CDR2 FQGTGA, per germline. The CDR3 DNA follows: TGTGCCAGCAGCTTAATTGGAGGGACTACAAATCAGCCCCAGCATTTT. Its protein product is CASSLIGGTTNQPQHF.

The V and J genes are TRBV4-1 and TRBJ1-1, with 10 bases lining up with TRBD1. This CDR3 has 15 amino acids. V trimming: 1 base; J trimming: 4 bases; junction bases outside the gene matches: 3. The germline gives CDR1 MGHRA, CDR2 YSYEKL. The CDR3 reads CASSQVGQGITEAFF. The CDR3 nucleotides read TGCGCCAGCAGCCAAGTGGGACAGGGGATCACTGAAGCTTTCTTT.

The chain is built from TRBV5-6 and TRBJ2-7, with 7 bases fitting TRBD1. CDR3 length: 16 residues. Germline CDR1 reads SGHDT; CDR2 reads YYEEEE. The V segment lost 3 bases and the J segment 3 bases; nucleotides outside the gene matches: 12. The CDR3: CASSSLRQGKYYEQYF. The CDR3 DNA sequence: TGTGCCAGCAGCTCCCTCAGACAGGGAAAGTACTACGAGCAGTACTTC.

The rearrangement joins TRBV11-2 to TRBJ1-2; 10 nucleotides match TRBD1. V shed 5 bases and J 3 bases; nucleotides not matched to a gene: 6. The germline V gene encodes CDR1 SGHAT and CDR2 FQNNGV. The CDR3 has 15 residues. The DNA for the CDR3 is TGTGCCAGCAGCATCTCGACAGGGGGCGACTATGGCTACACCTTC. This gives the protein CASSISTGGDYGYTF.

The chain couples TRBV15 to TRBJ1-1; perhaps TRBD1 as D (6 bases). CDR1 LNHNV and CDR2 YYDKDF come from the germline V gene (reference sequence). This CDR3 is 13 amino acids long. The V end lost 5 bases, the J end lost 7 bases, and 14 bases lay between the germline ends. The CDR3 loop is CATSSWEGGEAFF. CDR3 nucleotides: TGTGCCACCAGCTCCTGGGAGGGGGGTGAAGCTTTCTTT.